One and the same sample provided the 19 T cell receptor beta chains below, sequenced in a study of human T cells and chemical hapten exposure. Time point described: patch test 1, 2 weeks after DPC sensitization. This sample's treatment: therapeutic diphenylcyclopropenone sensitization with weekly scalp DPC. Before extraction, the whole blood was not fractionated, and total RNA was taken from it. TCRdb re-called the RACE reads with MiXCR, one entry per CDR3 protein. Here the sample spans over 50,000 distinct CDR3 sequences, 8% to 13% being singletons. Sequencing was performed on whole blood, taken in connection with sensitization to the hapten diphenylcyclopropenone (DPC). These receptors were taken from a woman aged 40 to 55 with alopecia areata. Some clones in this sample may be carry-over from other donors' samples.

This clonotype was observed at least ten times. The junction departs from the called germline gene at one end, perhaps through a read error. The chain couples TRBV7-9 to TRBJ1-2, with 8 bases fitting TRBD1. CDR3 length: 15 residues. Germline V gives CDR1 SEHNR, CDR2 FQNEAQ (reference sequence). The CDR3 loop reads CASSLAGGASRGYTF. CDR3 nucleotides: TGTGCCAGCAGCCTAGCAGGGGGCGCTTCTAGGGGCTACACCTTC.

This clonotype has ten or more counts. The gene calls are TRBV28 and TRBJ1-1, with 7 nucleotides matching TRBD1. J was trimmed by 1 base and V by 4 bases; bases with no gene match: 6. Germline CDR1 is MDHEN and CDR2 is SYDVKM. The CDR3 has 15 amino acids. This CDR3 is CASSSPTGQNTEAFF. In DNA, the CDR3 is TGTGCCAGCAGTTCCCCGACAGGGCAGAACACTGAAGCTTTCTTT.

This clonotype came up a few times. The chain's CDR3 is CASSLETNRGYEQYF. The DNA of the CDR3 is TGTGCCAGTAGTCTCGAGACCAACCGGGGATACGAGCAGTACTTC. The chain has TRBV19 and TRBJ2-7; D is perhaps TRBD2 (5 bases). Deletions cut 5 bases from V and 4 bases from J, with 18 bases between. Germline CDR1 is LNHDA and CDR2 is SQIVND (reference sequence). The CDR3 runs 15 residues.

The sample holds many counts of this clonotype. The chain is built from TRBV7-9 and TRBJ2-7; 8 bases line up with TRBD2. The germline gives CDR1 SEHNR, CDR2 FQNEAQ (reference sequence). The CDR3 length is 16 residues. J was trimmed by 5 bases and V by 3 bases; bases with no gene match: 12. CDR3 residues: CASSFLSGGPGDEQYF. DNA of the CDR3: TGTGCCAGCAGCTTTCTATCGGGAGGGCCGGGGGACGAGCAGTACTTC.

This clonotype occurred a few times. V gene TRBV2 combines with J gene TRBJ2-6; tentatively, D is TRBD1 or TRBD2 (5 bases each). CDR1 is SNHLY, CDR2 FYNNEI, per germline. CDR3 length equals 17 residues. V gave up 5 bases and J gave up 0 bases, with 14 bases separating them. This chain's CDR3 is CASSRDAGASGANVLTF. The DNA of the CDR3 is TGTGCCAGCAGTCGGGACGCCGGAGCCTCTGGGGCCAACGTCCTGACTTTC. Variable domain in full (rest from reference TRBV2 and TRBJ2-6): EPEVTQTPSHQVTQMGQEVILRCVPISNHLYFYWYRQILGQKVEFLVSFYNNEISEKSEIFDDQFSVERPDGSNFTLKIRSTKLEDSAMYFCASSRDAGASGANVLTFGAGSRLTVL.

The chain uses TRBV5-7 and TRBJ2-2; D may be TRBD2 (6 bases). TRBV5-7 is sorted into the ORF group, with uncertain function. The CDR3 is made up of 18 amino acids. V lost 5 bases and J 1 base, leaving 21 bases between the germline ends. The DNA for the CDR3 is TGTGCCAGCAGGCGATCCCGTGTCCGCGGGAAGAACACCGGGGAGCTGTTTTTT. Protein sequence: CASRRSRVRGKNTGELFF.

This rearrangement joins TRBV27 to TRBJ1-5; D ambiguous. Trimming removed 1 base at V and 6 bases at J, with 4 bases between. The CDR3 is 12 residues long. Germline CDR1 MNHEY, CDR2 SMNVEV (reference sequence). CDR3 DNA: TGTGCCAGCAGTTTATATGGTCAGCCCCAGCATTTT. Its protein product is CASSLYGQPQHF.

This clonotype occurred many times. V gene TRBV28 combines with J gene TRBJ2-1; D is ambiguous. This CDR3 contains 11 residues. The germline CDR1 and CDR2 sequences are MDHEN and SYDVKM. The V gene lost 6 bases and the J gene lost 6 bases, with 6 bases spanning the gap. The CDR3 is CASSPGNEQFF. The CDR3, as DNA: TGTGCCAGCAGCCCGGGCAATGAGCAGTTCTTC.

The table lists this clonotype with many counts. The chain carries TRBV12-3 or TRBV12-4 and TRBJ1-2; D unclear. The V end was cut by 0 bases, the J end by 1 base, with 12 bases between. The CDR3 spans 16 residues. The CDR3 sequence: CASSLALNTFNYGYTF. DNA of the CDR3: TGTGCCAGCAGTTTAGCACTGAACACCTTTAACTATGGCTACACCTTC.

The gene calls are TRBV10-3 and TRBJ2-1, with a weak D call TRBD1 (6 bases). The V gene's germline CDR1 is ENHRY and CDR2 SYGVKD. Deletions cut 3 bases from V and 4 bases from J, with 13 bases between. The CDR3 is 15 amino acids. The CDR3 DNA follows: TGTGCCATCAGTGAAGGGGACACAGTTTACAATGAGCAGTTCTTC. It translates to CAISEGDTVYNEQFF.

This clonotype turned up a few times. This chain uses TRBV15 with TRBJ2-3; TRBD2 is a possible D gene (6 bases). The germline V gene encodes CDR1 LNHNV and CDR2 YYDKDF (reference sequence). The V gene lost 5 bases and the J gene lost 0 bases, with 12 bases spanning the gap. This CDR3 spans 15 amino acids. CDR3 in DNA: TGTGCCACCAGCTCACCGGGGACTAGCACAGATACGCAGTATTTT. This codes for CATSSPGTSTDTQYF.

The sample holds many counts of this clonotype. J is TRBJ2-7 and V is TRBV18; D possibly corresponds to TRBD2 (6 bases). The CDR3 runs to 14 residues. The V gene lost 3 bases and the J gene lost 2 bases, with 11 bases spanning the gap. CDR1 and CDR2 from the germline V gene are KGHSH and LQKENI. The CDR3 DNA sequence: TGTGCCAGCTCACCGGGAGGCATTACCTACGAGCAGTACTTC. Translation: CASSPGGITYEQYF.

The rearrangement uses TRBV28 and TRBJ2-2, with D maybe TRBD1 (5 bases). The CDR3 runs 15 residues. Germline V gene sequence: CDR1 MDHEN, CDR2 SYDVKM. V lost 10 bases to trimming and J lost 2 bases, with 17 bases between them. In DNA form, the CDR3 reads TGTGCCACCCTCACGGGCCAGGGCAACACCGGGGAGCTGTTTTTT. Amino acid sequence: CATLTGQGNTGELFF.

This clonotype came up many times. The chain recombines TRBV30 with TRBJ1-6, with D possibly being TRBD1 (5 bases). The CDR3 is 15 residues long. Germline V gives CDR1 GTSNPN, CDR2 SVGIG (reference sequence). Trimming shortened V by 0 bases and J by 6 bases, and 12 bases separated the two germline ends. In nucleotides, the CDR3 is TGTGCCTGGAGTGTACTGGGACTGAGTAATTCACCCCTCCACTTT. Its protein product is CAWSVLGLSNSPLHF.

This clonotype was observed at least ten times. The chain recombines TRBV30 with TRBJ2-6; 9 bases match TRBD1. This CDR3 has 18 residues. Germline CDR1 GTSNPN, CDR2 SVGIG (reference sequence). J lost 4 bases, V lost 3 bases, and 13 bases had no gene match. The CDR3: CAWRTPRDRVSGANVLTF. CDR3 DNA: TGTGCCTGGAGAACCCCCAGGGACAGGGTTTCCGGGGCCAACGTCCTGACTTTC.

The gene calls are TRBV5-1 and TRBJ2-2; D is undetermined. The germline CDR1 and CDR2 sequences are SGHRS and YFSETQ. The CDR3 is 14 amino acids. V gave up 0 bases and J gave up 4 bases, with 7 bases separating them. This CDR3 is CASSLGPGTGELFF. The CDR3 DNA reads TGCGCCAGCAGCTTGGGCCCGGGCACCGGGGAGCTGTTTTTT. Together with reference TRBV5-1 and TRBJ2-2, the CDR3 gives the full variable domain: KAGVTQTPRYLIKTRGQQVTLSCSPISGHRSVSWYQQTPGQGLQFLFEYFSETQRNKGNFPGRFSGRQFSNSRSEMNVSTLELGDSALYLCASSLGPGTGELFFGEGSRLTVL.

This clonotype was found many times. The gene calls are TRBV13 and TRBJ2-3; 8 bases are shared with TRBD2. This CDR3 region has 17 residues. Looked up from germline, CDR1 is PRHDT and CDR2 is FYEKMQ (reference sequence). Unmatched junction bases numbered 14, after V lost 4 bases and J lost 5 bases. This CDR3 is CASSWPSGSRRGDTQYF. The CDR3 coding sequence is TGTGCCAGCAGCTGGCCTAGCGGGTCGAGGAGGGGAGATACGCAGTATTTT.

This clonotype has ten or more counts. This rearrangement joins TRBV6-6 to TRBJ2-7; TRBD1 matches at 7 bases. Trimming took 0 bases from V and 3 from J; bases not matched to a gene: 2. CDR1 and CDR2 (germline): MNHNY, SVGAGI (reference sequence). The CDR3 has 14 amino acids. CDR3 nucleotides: TGTGCCAGCAGTTACTCGGGACAGAACTACGAGCAGTACTTC. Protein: CASSYSGQNYEQYF.

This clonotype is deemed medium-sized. Here the CDR3 DNA reads TGTGCCAGCGTCGACAGCCAACCAGGCGGGGAGCAGTACTTC. The encoded protein is CASVDSQPGGEQYF. The chain joins TRBV27 to TRBJ2-7; D may correspond to TRBD1 or TRBD2 (5 bases each). The V and J ends lost 8 bases and 7 bases respectively, with 21 bases between them. CDR1 and CDR2 (germline): MNHEY, SMNVEV (reference sequence). CDR3 size: 14 residues.